One T cell receptor beta chain is described in this entry. Its antigen is not identified. The sample originates from a study of T cell repertoires in cytomegalovirus infection. General study findings and limits: Predominance within the ex vivo response was attributable to HLA-C-restricted CMV-specific TCR beta clonotypes.

TCRdb passed the reads through MiXCR, listing each CDR3 protein once. The repertoire holds hundreds of thousands of distinct CDR3 sequences, with about 40% as singletons. Germline-derived CDR1 and CDR2 are LGHDT and YNNKEL (reference sequence). This CDR3 is built from 15 residues. Trimming took off 1 base at V and 8 bases at J, with 15 bases between the two ends. Specimen: PBMCs. The receptor's source is a human donor in good health (CMV status not recorded). Some clones in this sample may be carry-over from other donors' samples. The gene calls are TRBV3-1 and TRBJ2-1; D not resolved. The CDR3 nucleotides are TGTGCCAGCAGCCAAGGTGGTGGAGTGGTTGATGAGCAGTTCTTC. Its protein is CASSQGGGVVDEQFF.